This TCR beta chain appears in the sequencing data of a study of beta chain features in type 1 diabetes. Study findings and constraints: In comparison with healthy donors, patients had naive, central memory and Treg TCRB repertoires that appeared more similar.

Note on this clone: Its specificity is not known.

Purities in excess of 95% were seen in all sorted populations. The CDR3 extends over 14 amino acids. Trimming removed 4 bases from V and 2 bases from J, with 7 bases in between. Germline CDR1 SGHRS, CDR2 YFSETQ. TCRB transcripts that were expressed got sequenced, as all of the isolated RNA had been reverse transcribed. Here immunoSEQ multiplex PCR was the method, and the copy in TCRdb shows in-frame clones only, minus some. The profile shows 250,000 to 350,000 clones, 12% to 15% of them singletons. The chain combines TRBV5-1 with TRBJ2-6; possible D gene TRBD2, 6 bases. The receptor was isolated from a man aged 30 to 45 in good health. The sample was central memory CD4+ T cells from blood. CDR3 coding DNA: TGCGCCAGCAGCAGGGAGGCTGGGGCCAACGTCCTGACTTTC. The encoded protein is CASSREAGANVLTF.